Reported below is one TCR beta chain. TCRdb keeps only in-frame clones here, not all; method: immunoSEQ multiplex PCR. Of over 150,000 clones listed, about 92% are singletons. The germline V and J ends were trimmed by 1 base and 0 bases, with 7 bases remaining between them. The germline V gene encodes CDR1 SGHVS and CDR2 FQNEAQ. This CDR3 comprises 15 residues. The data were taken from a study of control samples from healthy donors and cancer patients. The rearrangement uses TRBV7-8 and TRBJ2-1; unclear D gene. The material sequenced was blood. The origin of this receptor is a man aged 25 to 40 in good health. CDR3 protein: CASSLGWSSYNEQFF. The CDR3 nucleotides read TGTGCCAGCAGCTTAGGTTGGAGCTCCTACAATGAGCAGTTCTTC.